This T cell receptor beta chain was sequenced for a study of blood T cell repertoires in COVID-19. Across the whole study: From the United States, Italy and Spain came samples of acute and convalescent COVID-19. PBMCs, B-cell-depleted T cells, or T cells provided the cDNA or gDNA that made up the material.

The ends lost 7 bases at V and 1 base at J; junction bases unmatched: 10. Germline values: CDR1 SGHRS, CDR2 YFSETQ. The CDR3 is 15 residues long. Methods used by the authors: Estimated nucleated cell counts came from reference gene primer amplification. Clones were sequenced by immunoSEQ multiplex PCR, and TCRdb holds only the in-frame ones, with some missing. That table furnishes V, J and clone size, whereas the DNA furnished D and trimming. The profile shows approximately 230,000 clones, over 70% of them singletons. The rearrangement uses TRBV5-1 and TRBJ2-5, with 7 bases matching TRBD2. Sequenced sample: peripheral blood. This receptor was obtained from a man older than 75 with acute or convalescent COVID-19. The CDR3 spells CASHTPSGAQETQYF. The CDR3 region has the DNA TGCGCCAGCCACACGCCTAGCGGTGCCCAAGAGACCCAGTACTTC.